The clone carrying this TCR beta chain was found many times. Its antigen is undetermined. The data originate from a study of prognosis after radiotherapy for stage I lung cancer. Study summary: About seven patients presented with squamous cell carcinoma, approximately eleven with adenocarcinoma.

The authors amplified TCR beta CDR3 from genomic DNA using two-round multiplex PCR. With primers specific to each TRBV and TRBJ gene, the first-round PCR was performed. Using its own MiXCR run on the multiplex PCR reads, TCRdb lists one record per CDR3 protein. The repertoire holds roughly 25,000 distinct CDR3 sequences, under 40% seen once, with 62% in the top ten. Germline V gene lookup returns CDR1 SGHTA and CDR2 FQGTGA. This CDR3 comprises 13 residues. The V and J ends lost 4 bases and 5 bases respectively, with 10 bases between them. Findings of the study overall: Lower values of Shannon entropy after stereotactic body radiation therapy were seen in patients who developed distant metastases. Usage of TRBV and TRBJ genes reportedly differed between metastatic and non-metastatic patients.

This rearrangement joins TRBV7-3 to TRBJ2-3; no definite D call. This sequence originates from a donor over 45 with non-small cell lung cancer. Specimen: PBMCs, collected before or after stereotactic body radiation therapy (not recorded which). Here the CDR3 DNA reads TGTGCCAGCAGCTCCAGACTCGGAGATACGCAGTATTTT. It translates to CASSSRLGDTQYF.